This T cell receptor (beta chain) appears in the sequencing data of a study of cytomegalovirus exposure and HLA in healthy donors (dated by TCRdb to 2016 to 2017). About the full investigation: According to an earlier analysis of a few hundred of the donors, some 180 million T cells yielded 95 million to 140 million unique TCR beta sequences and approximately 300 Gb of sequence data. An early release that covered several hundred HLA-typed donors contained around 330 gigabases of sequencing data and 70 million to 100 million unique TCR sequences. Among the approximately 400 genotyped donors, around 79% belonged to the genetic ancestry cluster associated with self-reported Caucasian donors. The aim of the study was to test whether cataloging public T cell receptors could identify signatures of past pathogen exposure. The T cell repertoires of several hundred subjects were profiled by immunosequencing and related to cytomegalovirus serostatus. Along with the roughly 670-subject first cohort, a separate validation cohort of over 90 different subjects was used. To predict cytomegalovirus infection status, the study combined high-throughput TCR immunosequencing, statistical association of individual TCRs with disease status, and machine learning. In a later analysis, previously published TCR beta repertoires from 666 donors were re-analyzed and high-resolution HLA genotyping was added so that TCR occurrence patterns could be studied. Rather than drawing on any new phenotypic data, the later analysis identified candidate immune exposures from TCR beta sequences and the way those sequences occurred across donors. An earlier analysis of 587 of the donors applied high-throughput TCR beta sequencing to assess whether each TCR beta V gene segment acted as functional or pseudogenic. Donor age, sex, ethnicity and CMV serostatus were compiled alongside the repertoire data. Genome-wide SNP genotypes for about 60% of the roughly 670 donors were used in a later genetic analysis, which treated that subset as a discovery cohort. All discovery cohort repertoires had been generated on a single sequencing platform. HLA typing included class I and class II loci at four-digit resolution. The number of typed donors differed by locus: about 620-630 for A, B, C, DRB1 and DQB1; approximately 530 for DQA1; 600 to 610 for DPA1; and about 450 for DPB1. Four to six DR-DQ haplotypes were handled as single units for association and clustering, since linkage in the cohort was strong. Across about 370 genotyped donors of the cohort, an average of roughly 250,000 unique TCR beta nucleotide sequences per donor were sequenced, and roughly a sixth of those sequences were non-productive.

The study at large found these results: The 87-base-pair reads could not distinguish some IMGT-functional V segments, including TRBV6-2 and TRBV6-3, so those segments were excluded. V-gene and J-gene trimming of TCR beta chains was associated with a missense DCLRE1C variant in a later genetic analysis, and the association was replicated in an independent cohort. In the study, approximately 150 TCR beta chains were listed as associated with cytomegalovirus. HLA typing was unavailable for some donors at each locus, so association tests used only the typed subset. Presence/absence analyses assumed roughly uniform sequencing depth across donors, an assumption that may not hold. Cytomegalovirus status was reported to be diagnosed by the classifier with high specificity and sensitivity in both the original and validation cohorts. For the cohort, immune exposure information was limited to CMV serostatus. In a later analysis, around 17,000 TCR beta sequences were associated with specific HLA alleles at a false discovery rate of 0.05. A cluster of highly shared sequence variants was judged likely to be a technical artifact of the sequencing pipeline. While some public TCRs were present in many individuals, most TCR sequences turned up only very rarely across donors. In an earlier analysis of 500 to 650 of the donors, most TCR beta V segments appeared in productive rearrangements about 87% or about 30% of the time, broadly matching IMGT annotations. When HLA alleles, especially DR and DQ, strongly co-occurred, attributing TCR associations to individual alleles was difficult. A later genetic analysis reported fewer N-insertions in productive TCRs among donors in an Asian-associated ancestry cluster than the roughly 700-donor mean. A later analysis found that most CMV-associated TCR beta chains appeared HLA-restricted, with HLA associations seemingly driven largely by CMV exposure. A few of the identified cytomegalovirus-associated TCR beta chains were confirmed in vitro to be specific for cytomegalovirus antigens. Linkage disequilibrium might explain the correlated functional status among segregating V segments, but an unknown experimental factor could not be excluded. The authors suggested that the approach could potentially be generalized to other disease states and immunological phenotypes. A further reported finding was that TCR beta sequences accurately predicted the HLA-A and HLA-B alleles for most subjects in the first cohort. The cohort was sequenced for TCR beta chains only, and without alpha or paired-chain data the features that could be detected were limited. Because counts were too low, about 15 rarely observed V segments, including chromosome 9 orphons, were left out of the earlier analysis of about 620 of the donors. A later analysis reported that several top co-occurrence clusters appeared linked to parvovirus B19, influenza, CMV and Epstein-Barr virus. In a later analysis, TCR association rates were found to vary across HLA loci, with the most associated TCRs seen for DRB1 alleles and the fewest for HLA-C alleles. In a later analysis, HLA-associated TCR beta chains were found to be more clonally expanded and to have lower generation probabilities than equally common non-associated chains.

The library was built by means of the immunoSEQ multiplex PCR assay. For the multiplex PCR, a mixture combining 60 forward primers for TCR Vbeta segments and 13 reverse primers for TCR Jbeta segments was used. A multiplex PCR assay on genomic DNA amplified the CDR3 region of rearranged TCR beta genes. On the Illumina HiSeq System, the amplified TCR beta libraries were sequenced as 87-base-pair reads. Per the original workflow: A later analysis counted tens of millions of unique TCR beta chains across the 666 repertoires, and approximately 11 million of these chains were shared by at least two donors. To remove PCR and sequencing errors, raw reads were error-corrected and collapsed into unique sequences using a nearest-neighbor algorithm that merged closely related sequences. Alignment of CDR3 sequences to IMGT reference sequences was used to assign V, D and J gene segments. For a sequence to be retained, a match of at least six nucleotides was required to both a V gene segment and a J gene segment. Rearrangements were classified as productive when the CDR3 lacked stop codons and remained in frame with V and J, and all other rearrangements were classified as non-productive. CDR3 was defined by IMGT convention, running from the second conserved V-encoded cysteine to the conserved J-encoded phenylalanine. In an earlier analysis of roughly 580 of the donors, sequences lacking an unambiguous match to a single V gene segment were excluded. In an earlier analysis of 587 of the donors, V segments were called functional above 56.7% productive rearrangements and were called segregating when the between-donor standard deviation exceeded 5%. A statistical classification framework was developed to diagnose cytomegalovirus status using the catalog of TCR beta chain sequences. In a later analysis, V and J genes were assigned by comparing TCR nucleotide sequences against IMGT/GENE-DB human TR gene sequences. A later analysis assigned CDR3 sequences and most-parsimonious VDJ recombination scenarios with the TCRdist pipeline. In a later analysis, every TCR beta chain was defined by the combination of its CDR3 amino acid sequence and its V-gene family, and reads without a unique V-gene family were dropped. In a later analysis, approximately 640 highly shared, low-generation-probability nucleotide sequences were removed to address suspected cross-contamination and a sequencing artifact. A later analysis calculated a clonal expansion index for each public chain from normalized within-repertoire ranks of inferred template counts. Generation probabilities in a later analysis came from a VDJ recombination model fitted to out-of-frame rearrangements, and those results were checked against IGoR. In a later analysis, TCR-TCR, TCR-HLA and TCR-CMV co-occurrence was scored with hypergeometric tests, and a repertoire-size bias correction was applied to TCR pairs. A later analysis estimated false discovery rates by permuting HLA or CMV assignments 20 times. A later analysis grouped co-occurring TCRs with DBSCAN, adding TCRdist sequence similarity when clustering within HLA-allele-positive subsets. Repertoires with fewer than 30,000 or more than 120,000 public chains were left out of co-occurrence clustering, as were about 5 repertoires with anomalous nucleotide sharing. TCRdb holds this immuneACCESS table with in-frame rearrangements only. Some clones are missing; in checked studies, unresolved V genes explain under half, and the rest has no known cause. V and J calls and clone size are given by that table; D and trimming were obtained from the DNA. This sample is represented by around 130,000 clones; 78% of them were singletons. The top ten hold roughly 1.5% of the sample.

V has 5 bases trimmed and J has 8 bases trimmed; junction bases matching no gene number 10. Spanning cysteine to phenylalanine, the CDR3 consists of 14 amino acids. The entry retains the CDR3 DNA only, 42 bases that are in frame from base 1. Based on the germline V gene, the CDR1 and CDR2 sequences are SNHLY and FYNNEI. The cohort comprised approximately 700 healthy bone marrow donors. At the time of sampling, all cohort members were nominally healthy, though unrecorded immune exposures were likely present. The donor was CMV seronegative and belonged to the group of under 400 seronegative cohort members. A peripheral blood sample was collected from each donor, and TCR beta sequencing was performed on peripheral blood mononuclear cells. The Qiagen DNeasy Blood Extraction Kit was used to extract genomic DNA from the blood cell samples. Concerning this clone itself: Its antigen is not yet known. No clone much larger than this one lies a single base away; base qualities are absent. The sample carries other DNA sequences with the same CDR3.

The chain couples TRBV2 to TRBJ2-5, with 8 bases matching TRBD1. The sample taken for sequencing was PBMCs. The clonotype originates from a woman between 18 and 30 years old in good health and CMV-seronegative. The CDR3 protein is CASSSLGQGDTQYF. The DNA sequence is TGTGCCAGCAGTTCACTAGGACAGGGAGATACCCAGTACTTC. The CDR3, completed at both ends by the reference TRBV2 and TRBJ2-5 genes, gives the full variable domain EPEVTQTPSHQVTQMGQEVILRCVPISNHLYFYWYRQILGQKVEFLVSFYNNEISEKSEIFDDQFSVERPDGSNFTLKIRSTKLEDSAMYFCASSSLGQGDTQYFGPGTRLLVL.